These 5 T cell receptor beta chains were sequenced from one sample in a study of T cells expressing NK-cell markers (dated by TCRdb to the early 2020s). Library construction relied on 5' RACE. The listed sequencing device is Illumina HiSeq 2000. After the reads were reprocessed by TCRdb, one entry was made per CDR3 protein sequence, with no DNA. The sample's table covers roughly 380,000 distinct CDR3 sequences. The ten top clones hold over 4% of the sample. Sequenced input: blood T cells: a sorted CD56 or NKG2C T cell subset, CD4+ or CD8+ T cells, or bulk PBMC T cells (not recorded which). All receptors derive from a man between 18 and 69 years old in good health.

This chain uses TRBV12-3 or TRBV12-4 with TRBJ2-2; there is no DNA to check the TCRdb D call of TRBD1. The CDR3 is made up of 17 amino acids. This CDR3 reads CASRSIRTGKNTGELFF.

V is TRBV5-6 and J is TRBJ2-3. From germline, CDR1 is SGHDT and CDR2 YYEEEE. The CDR3 spans 16 residues. CDR3 amino acids: CASIQMGFISTDTQYF.

This chain connects TRBV11-2 to TRBJ2-1; TCRdb's D call, TRBD2, is unchecked because there is no DNA. Per the germline V gene, CDR1 is SGHAT and CDR2 is FQNNGV. The CDR3 is made up of 17 amino acids. CDR3 sequence: CASSRGGERESYNEQFF.

This chain connects TRBV5-1 to TRBJ2-5. Germline V CDR1 and CDR2: SGHRS, YFSETQ. This CDR3 comprises 16 residues. CDR3 residues: CASSLAIGSSQETQYF.

V gene TRBV7-3 combines with J gene TRBJ1-1; TCRdb gives TRBD1 as the D gene, but with no DNA this cannot be confirmed. Germline V gene data show CDR1 as SGHTA and CDR2 as FQGTGA. This CDR3 spans 15 amino acids. The CDR3 here is CASSPQPLKGTEAFF.